The present entry profiles one TCR beta chain with its context. Methods used by the authors: Amplification of reference gene primers was used by the study to estimate nucleated cell counts. Clones were sequenced by immunoSEQ multiplex PCR, and TCRdb holds only the in-frame ones, with some missing. V and J calls and clone size come straight from that table; D and trimming were deduced from the DNA. The sample includes under 350,000 clones, about 89% of them seen just once. The V gene's germline CDR1 is SGHTA and CDR2 FQGNSA. The CDR3 length is 14 residues. V lost 3 bases and J 2 bases, leaving 9 bases between the germline ends. These data are taken from a study of blood T cell repertoires in COVID-19. Study details: Material from acute and convalescent COVID-19 was sourced from the United States, Italy and Spain. Nucleic acid was either cDNA or gDNA, and it came from T cells, B-cell-depleted T cells, or PBMCs.

The receptor was derived from a man aged 35-49 years with acute or convalescent COVID-19. The rearrangement links TRBV7-2 to TRBJ2-3, with D perhaps TRBD2 (6 bases). The specimen was peripheral blood. The CDR3 sequence is CASSLGLNTDTQYF. The DNA for the CDR3 is TGTGCCAGCAGCTTGGGACTTAACACAGATACGCAGTATTTT.